The table lists the clone carrying this T cell receptor (beta chain) with many counts. Its antigen remains unidentified. TCRdb redid the calling of the 5' RACE reads with MiXCR, one entry per CDR3 protein. Of over 250,000 distinct CDR3 sequences listed, 7.5% to 9.5% are singletons. The sample originates from a study of identical twins. Overall study results and limits: It was possible that invariant MAIT and iNKT cells partly confounded the zero-insertion analyses. Abundant beta clonotypes from cord blood had fewer insertions, unlike memory repertoires, which showed none.

J gave up 3 bases and V 1 base, and 7 bases lay outside the gene matches. Germline-derived CDR1 and CDR2 are LNHNV and YYDKDF (reference sequence). The CDR3 totals 18 residues. This same sample was also taken into another study, of yellow fever vaccine responses in identical twins.

The sequence derives from a woman in her late teens or twenties in good health. Material for sequencing was CD8+ T cells sorted from blood. The chain links TRBV15 to TRBJ2-1; 12 nucleotides agree with TRBD2. CDR3 sequence reads: CATSRALAGGPRYNEQFF. The CDR3, as DNA: TGTGCCACCAGCAGAGCACTAGCGGGGGGCCCCCGCTACAATGAGCAGTTCTTC.